This entry lists 29 T cell receptor beta chains sequenced from one sample in a study of tumor-infiltrating lymphocytes in primary liver carcinoma. A primer in the constant region served to generate TCR beta cDNA from 450 to 650 ng of total RNA. Employing slightly modified ARM-PCR, three nested multiplex PCR rounds were run, and these gave rise to the TCR beta libraries. It was with TRBV1-TRBV30 forward primers and a C-beta reverse primer that the first two PCR rounds were run, at about 9 cycles each. One entry per CDR3 protein, called by TCRdb with MiXCR from the multiplex PCR reads. Of around 210,000 distinct CDR3 sequences in the sample, around 60% are singletons; the top ten hold roughly 6.4%. Blood RNA originated from unsorted whole blood, with germline DNA additionally extracted. Sequencing input: peripheral blood. These receptors were taken from a woman in her sixties or seventies with primary liver carcinoma and hepatitis B virus infection.

Comment on this clonotype: This CDR3 fails to terminate in the conserved phenylalanine or tryptophan, so it likely reflects a read error. The chain links TRBV11-3 to TRBJ2-1; D uncertain. The germline CDR1 and CDR2 sequences are SGHNT and YENEEA. The germline V and J ends were trimmed by 4 bases and 9 bases, with 19 bases remaining between them. CDR3 length: 15 residues. CDR3 sequence (DNA): TGTGCCAGCAGCTCCGACCTAGTGGGCCAAGCTGAGCAGTTCCTC. Translating it yields CASSSDLVGQAEQFL.

There are many counts of this clonotype. The chain recombines TRBV13 with TRBJ2-7, with 9 positions matching TRBD2. Trimming took 1 base from V and 0 from J; bases not matched to a gene: 7. This CDR3 has 17 amino acids. Looked up from germline, CDR1 is PRHDT and CDR2 is FYEKMQ (reference sequence). In DNA form, the CDR3 reads TGTGCCAGCAGCTTAGCTGGACTAGCGTCGAGCTCCTACGAGCAGTACTTC. It codes for CASSLAGLASSSYEQYF.

This clonotype was picked up many times. CDR3 sequence: CASSGRVISYNEQFF. Here the CDR3 DNA reads TGTGCCAGCAGTGGCCGGGTTATCTCCTACAATGAGCAGTTCTTC. The genes are TRBV12-3 or TRBV12-4 and TRBJ2-1; D unclear. There are 15 residues in the CDR3. V lost 5 bases and J lost 0, with 11 bases in between.

Of note for this clonotype: Lacking the conserved final phenylalanine or tryptophan, this CDR3 likely reflects a read error. The J gene is TRBJ2-7, the V gene TRBV11-3, with TRBD2 as a possible D gene (6 bases). Trimming shortened V by 5 bases and J by 6 bases, and 20 bases separated the two germline ends. The CDR3 is 15 residues long. CDR1 is SGHNT, CDR2 YENEEA, per germline. The DNA of the CDR3 is TGTGCCAGCAGCACTGACGGCGGGAAGGGCGGCGAGCAGTACTTA. Encoded protein: CASSTDGGKGGEQYL.

This clonotype was counted ten times or more. V and J are TRBV30 and TRBJ2-1; no firm D call. CDR3 length: 15 amino acids. V shed 0 bases and J shed 0 bases, with 9 bases lying between them. Germline lookup yields CDR1 GTSNPN and CDR2 SVGIG (reference sequence). DNA of the CDR3: TGTGCCTGGAGTGTTAGGGCTAGCTCCTACAATGAGCAGTTCTTC. Translating gives CAWSVRASSYNEQFF.

This clonotype occurred a few times. The chain joins TRBV13 to TRBJ2-1; 12 bases line up with TRBD2. After removal of 4 bases from V and 8 bases from J, the junction contained 6 bases not matched to a gene. This CDR3 region has 15 residues. Germline assignment: CDR1 PRHDT and CDR2 FYEKMQ (reference sequence). CDR3 nucleotides: TGTGCCAGCAGCTCCCGGACTAGCGGGAAGGATGAGCAGTTCTTC. Translated, it gives CASSSRTSGKDEQFF.

As to this clonotype: This could be a read error, since a much larger clone is one nucleotide away. The CDR3 protein is CASSFAGRVADTQYF. The CDR3 coding sequence is TGCGCCAGCAGCTTTGCCGGGAGGGTAGCAGATACGCAGTATTTT. V and J are TRBV5-1 and TRBJ2-3; TRBD2 aligns across 8 bases. There are 15 residues in the CDR3. V lost 2 bases to trimming and J lost 4 bases; unmatched junction nucleotides: 6. Germline CDR1 SGHRS, CDR2 YFSETQ.

The J gene is TRBJ2-7, the V gene TRBV28; D is perhaps TRBD2 (5 bases). Per germline, CDR1 MDHEN and CDR2 SYDVKM. With 5 bases removed from V and 3 bases from J, the gap between germline ends came to 20 bases. The CDR3 totals 16 residues. CDR3 DNA: TGTGCCAGCAGTCCCCGACTATCGGGAAACGGCTACGAGCAGTACTTC. Its translation: CASSPRLSGNGYEQYF.

For the CDR3, the DNA is TGTGCCAGCAGCTCGACAGGGGGCGCGTCTTCGAATGAGCAGTTCTTC. Protein sequence: CASSSTGGASSNEQFF. The chain is built from TRBV7-9 and TRBJ2-1; 10 bases agree with TRBD1. Trimming cost V 4 bases and J 7 bases; bases outside gene matches: 10. Germline V lookup: CDR1 SEHNR, CDR2 FQNEAQ (reference sequence). The CDR3 is made up of 16 amino acids.

Many counts were recorded for this clonotype. The chain links TRBV11-3 to TRBJ2-1, with 9 nucleotides matching TRBD1. Trimming cost V 5 bases and J 2 bases; bases outside gene matches: 7. The CDR3 is 16 residues long. Germline assignment: CDR1 SGHNT and CDR2 YENEEA. The CDR3 reads CASSPRGTGTYNEQFF. The CDR3 bases are TGTGCCAGCAGCCCCCGGGGGACAGGGACCTACAATGAGCAGTTCTTC.

A remark on this clonotype: This may be a read error: a much more frequent sequence differs by one nucleotide. CDR3 coding DNA: TGTGCCAGAAGTAGGACTAGCGGGAAGACCGGCGAGCAGTACTTC. Translation gives CARSRTSGKTGEQYF. This sequence joins TRBV12-3 or TRBV12-4 and TRBJ2-7; 12 bases agree with TRBD2. J was trimmed by 6 bases and V by 9 bases; bases with no gene match: 12. The CDR3 is 15 amino acids.

The chain couples TRBV11-2 to TRBJ2-7; 7 bases are shared with TRBD2. Losses at the gene ends were 7 bases for V and 1 base for J; bases not matched to a gene: 10. Looked up from germline, CDR1 is SGHAT and CDR2 is FQNNGV. This CDR3 contains 15 residues. The CDR3 DNA sequence: TGTGCCAGCAACCTAGTAATAGCGGGTTCCTACGAGCAGTACTTC. Translated, it gives CASNLVIAGSYEQYF.

There are many counts of this clonotype. The CDR3 sequence: CASRFTVFSSYNEQFF. The CDR3 region has the DNA TGTGCCAGCAGGTTTACAGTCTTTAGCTCCTACAATGAGCAGTTCTTC. The chain uses TRBV12-3 or TRBV12-4 and TRBJ2-1; no clear D. Between the trimmed V and J ends, which lost 6 bases and 0 bases, there was a span of 15 bases. The CDR3 loop spans 16 amino acids.

This clonotype has more than one count but fewer than ten. The chain carries TRBV7-8 and TRBJ2-3; 9 bases align to TRBD2. V lost 5 bases, J lost 4 bases, and 13 bases stayed unmatched. The CDR3 consists of 17 residues. From germline, CDR1 is SGHVS and CDR2 FQNEAQ. The CDR3 DNA is TGTGCCAGCAGCCGGGGGTCGATAGCGGGAGCACCAGATACGCAGTATTTT. As protein: CASSRGSIAGAPDTQYF.

To note about this clonotype: A read error may account for a junction end that differs from germline. V gene TRBV11-1 combines with J gene TRBJ2-1; 8 bases are shared with TRBD1. Germline V gene data show CDR1 as SGHAT and CDR2 as FQDESV (reference sequence). The CDR3 runs 14 residues. CDR3 sequence: CASTPGQAFNEQFF. In nucleotides, the CDR3 is TGTGCCAGCACGCCGGGACAGGCATTCAATGAGCAATTCTTC.

CDR3 region: CAGRFTTRAQQFF. CDR3 DNA: TGTGCAGGTCGCTTCACTACCCGCGCACAGCAGTTCTTC. The chain combines TRBV12-2 with TRBJ2-1; the DNA was not compared with TRBD2, the D call given in the table. TRBV12-2 is flagged as a pseudogene. This CDR3 spans 13 amino acids.

Details on this clonotype: Without the conserved terminal phenylalanine or tryptophan, this CDR3 likely stems from a read error. This chain joins TRBV29-1 and TRBJ2-7, with a possible D match to TRBD1 (5 bases). The CDR3 extends over 12 amino acids. Germline CDR1 is SQVTM and CDR2 is ANQGSEA. The V end was cut by 0 bases, the J end by 6 bases, with 9 bases between. The CDR3 loop is CSVEERGREQYY. The CDR3 DNA reads TGCAGCGTTGAAGAAAGGGGTCGCGAGCAGTACTAC.

Comment on this clonotype: A much larger clone sits a single nucleotide away, making a read error possible. This chain uses TRBV5-5 with TRBJ2-3; no definite D call. This CDR3 region has 12 residues. The germline V gene encodes CDR1 SGHKS and CDR2 YYEKEE (reference sequence). The CDR3 region has the DNA TGTGCCAACAGCCATGGGCCAGATACGCAGTATTTT. Its protein is CANSHGPDTQYF.

Worth noting for this clonotype: Given a much more abundant clone one base away, this may be a read error. The rearrangement joins TRBV12-3 or TRBV12-4 to TRBJ2-2, with D uncertain. The CDR3 consists of 11 residues. Trimming removed 10 bases from V and 6 bases from J, with 9 bases in between. In DNA form, the CDR3 reads TGTGCCACCGAAGTATCCGGGGAGCTGTTTTTT. It is translated as CATEVSGELFF.

This clonotype was counted between two and nine times. The CDR3 bases are TGCGCCAGCAGCCAAAGGCTCGAGGCTAGCTACCACCATCTCCTCTCCTACGAGCAGTACTTC. This translates into CASSQRLEASYHHLLSYEQYF. The rearrangement uses TRBV4-1 and TRBJ2-7; D is perhaps TRBD2 (5 bases). The CDR3 loop spans 21 amino acids. Trimming shortened V by 2 bases and J by 0 bases, and 29 bases separated the two germline ends. Germline assignment: CDR1 MGHRA and CDR2 YSYEKL.

This clonotype has ten or more counts. The CDR3 reads CASSLSLAGETQYF. DNA of the CDR3: TGTGCCAGCAGCTTATCGCTAGCGGGAGAGACCCAGTACTTC. The chain combines TRBV11-2 with TRBJ2-5; 8 bases agree with TRBD2. Germline V lookup: CDR1 SGHAT, CDR2 FQNNGV. CDR3 length: 14 residues. The V and J ends lost 2 bases and 4 bases, in that order; junction bases with no gene match: 3.

This clonotype occurred once. The chain has TRBV25-1 and TRBJ1-5; D remains ambiguous. The germline gives CDR1 MGHDK, CDR2 SYGVNS. With 9 bases removed from V and 1 base from J, the gap between germline ends came to 19 bases. The CDR3 runs 16 residues. The CDR3 nucleotides read TGTGCCAGACCACGGCCCGACCGAGGGAGCAATCAGCCCCAGCATTTT. This encodes CARPRPDRGSNQPQHF.

About this clonotype itself: This may stem from a read error, because a much larger clone lies one nucleotide away. The rearrangement joins TRBV6-5 to TRBJ2-3; D remains ambiguous. CDR1 and CDR2 from the germline V gene are MNHEY and SVGAGI. Trimming left V 0 bases short and J 4 bases short, with 14 bases between. CDR3 length: 16 residues. This CDR3 reads CASSYSVTTYSDTQYF. In nucleotides, the CDR3 is TGTGCCAGCAGTTACTCCGTCACCACGTACTCAGATACGCAGTATTTT.

The chain recombines TRBV5-4 with TRBJ2-2, with 8 bases lining up with TRBD2. Germline CDR1 is SGHNT and CDR2 is YYREEE (reference sequence). CDR3 length equals 15 residues. V lost 0 bases to trimming and J lost 7 bases; unmatched junction nucleotides: 5. The CDR3 DNA is TGTGCCAGCAGCTTGGTGACTAGCGAGATCGGGGAGCTGTTTTTT. Translated, it gives CASSLVTSEIGELFF.

Regarding this clonotype: Its ends do not fully match the called genes, so a read error is possible. The rearrangement links TRBV6-2 or TRBV6-3 to TRBJ1-5, with 7 bases matching TRBD1. CDR3 size: 15 residues. Germline loops: CDR1 MNHEY, CDR2 SVGEGT. CDR3 DNA sequence: TGTGCCATCAGCTTCAGGGGGTTTAGCAATCGGCCCCAGCATTTT. Amino acid sequence: CAISFRGFSNRPQHF.

With regard to this clonotype: A read error is possible here, since a much larger clone lies one base away. J is TRBJ1-5 and V is TRBV4-1; possible D gene TRBD1, 5 bases. CDR3 length: 14 amino acids. Deletions cut 4 bases from V and 8 bases from J, with 15 bases between. CDR1 is MGHRA, CDR2 YSYEKL, per germline. CDR3 loop: CASSPGGEYEPQHF. CDR3 nucleotides: TGCGCCAGCAGCCCGGGGGGGGAGTATGAGCCCCAGCATTTT.

On this clonotype: This could be a read error, since a much larger clone is one nucleotide away. The chain combines TRBV5-1 with TRBJ2-1, with TRBD2 matching over 8 bases. This CDR3 region has 14 residues. Germline assignment: CDR1 SGHRS and CDR2 YFSETQ. The CDR3 reads CASSYGRAFNKQFF. The CDR3 DNA reads as TGCGCCAGCAGCTACGGGAGGGCCTTCAATAAGCAGTTCTTC. Drawing the rest from reference TRBV5-1 and TRBJ2-1, the complete variable domain is KAGVTQTPRYLIKTRGQQVTLSCSPISGHRSVSWYQQTPGQGLQFLFEYFSETQRNKGNFPGRFSGRQFSNSRSEMNVSTLELGDSALYLCASSYGRAFNKQFFGPGTRLTVL.

In the case of this clonotype: Likely a read error: the CDR3 ends without its conserved phenylalanine or tryptophan. The DNA is omitted, as the CDR3 cannot be located on it reliably, and the CDR3 follows TCRdb's listing. The chain joins TRBV11-2 to TRBJ2-5; the table names TRBD1, a call not compared with the DNA. In germline, CDR1 is SGHAT, CDR2 FQNNGV. 15 amino acids form the CDR3, both terminal residues included. CDR3 protein: CASSLGQVGKETQYL.

This clonotype has a single count. Germline is not matched at one junction end, which may reflect a read error. As DNA, the CDR3 is TGTGCCAGCAGGAGAATCCCGAGCTCCTACAATGGGCAGTTCTTC. It specifies CASRRIPSSYNGQFF. The rearrangement uses TRBV11-2 and TRBJ2-1; D is unclear. Germline V gene data show CDR1 as SGHAT and CDR2 as FQNNGV. The CDR3 has 15 residues.